This entry describes one TCR beta chain. Its cognate antigen is unknown. Other DNA sequences in the same sample also yield this CDR3. The assay was immunoSEQ multiplex PCR, and TCRdb's table has in-frame clones only and misses some. The sample records about 1.5 million clones, approximately 98% being singletons. This specimen comes from a study of shared clonotypes between healthy human individuals. General study points: Non-shared clonotypes showed lower generation probabilities than clonotypes common to all four donors.

V was pared by 6 bases and J by 2 bases, with 5 bases between. Germline V gene data show CDR1 as MNHEY and CDR2 as SMNVEV (reference sequence). The CDR3 covers 11 residues. Sequencing was done on a sample of naive CD4+ T cells sorted from blood. Subset defined: CD45RA+ positively selected. The chain is built from TRBV27 and TRBJ2-7, with D uncertain. The source of this sequence is a man aged 25 to 40 in good health. The CDR3 nucleotides read TGTGCCAGCAGCTCTACCTACGAGCAGTACTTC. Encoded protein: CASSSTYEQYF.